One and the same sample provided the 23 T cell receptor beta chains below, sequenced in a study of blood T cell repertoires in COVID-19. The assay was immunoSEQ multiplex PCR, and TCRdb's table has in-frame clones only and misses some. Of 130,000 to 150,000 clones detected, around 84% appear once; the ten largest clones hold 9.5% to 13%. The sequenced material came from peripheral blood. Receptor source: a man in his fifties or sixties with active or convalescent COVID-19.

CDR3 loop: CATSGPGTDKAYEQYV. The DNA for the CDR3 is TGTGCCACCAGCGGCCCCGGGACAGACAAAGCCTACGAGCAGTACGTC. The rearrangement joins TRBV15 to TRBJ2-7; 7 nucleotides match TRBD1. Trimming cost V 5 bases and J 2 bases; bases outside gene matches: 12. This CDR3 is built from 16 residues. The germline V gene encodes CDR1 LNHNV and CDR2 YYDKDF (reference sequence).

The V and J genes are TRBV6-1 and TRBJ2-7; TRBD2 is a possible D gene (7 bases). Per germline, CDR1 MNHNS and CDR2 SASEGT. The CDR3 contains 14 residues. The V end was cut by 2 bases, the J end by 5 bases, with 13 bases between. The CDR3 nucleotides read TGTGCCAGCAGTGAATTTGGGGGGGCGGACGAGCAGTACTTC. Amino acids: CASSEFGGADEQYF.

J is TRBJ2-3 and V is TRBV14, with TRBD1 matching over 8 bases. CDR3 length: 15 residues. V lost 5 bases and J lost 5; bases outside the gene matches: 9. The germline gives CDR1 SGHDN, CDR2 FVKESK. CDR3 amino acids: CASSKGTGSQDTQYF. CDR3 nucleotide sequence: TGTGCCAGCAGCAAAGGGACAGGAAGTCAAGATACGCAGTATTTT.

This chain joins TRBV6-5 and TRBJ1-1; TRBD1 aligns across 7 bases. With V trimmed by 7 bases and J by 1 base, 3 bases remained unmatched. CDR1 and CDR2 (germline): MNHEY, SVGAGI. This CDR3 contains 13 residues. Written as DNA, the CDR3 is TGTGCCAGCAAATGGACAGGGAACACTGAAGCTTTCTTT. It yields the protein CASKWTGNTEAFF.

The V call is TRBV12-5, the J call TRBJ2-7; no clear D gene. This CDR3 spans 13 amino acids. Trimming pared 2 bases from V and 1 base from J, leaving 6 bases between. Germline CDR1 is LGHNT and CDR2 is FRNRAP. CDR3 nucleotides: TGTGCTAGTGGTTTGATGGAGTCCTACGAGCAGTACTTC. Translating it yields CASGLMESYEQYF.

This clone occurred a few times. The chain links TRBV7-2 to TRBJ1-1; a possible D gene is TRBD1 (5 bases). Germline V CDR1 and CDR2: SGHTA, FQGNSA. This CDR3 region has 15 residues. Trimming pared 2 bases from V and 1 base from J, leaving 11 bases between. Here the CDR3 DNA reads TGTGCCAGCAGCTTAATGGGCAGGGCGAACACTGAAGCTTTCTTT. Its translation: CASSLMGRANTEAFF.

The gene calls are TRBV5-1 and TRBJ2-1; 9 nucleotides match TRBD2. J lost 3 bases, V lost 7 bases, and 8 bases had no gene match. Germline loops: CDR1 SGHRS, CDR2 YFSETQ. The CDR3 loop spans 15 amino acids. The CDR3 nucleotides are TGCGCCAGCTTAACGGCTAGCGGGAACTACAATGAGCAGTTCTTC. The encoded protein is CASLTASGNYNEQFF.

The chain uses TRBV5-5 and TRBJ2-7; 8 bases align to TRBD1. CDR1 is SGHKS and CDR2 is YYEKEE in the germline V gene (reference sequence). The CDR3 covers 15 residues. V shed 4 bases and J 3 bases; nucleotides not matched to a gene: 9. The CDR3 here is CASSAADRGYYEQYV. The DNA for the CDR3 is TGTGCCAGCAGCGCCGCTGACAGGGGTTACTACGAGCAGTACGTC.

This clone was recorded a few times. The V and J genes are TRBV9 and TRBJ2-1; 8 nucleotides match TRBD2. V shed 3 bases and J 6 bases; nucleotides not matched to a gene: 14. Germline assignment: CDR1 SGDLS and CDR2 YYNGEE. The CDR3 length is 17 residues. CDR3 protein: CASSERGTPFGGNEQFF. As DNA, the CDR3 is TGTGCCAGCAGCGAGCGGGGGACCCCATTTGGTGGCAATGAGCAGTTCTTC.

The V and J genes are TRBV30 and TRBJ1-2; 7 positions agree with TRBD1. CDR3 length: 13 amino acids. Trimming took 2 bases from V and 4 from J; bases not matched to a gene: 4. From germline, CDR1 is GTSNPN and CDR2 SVGIG (reference sequence). The CDR3 DNA follows: TGTGCCTGGAGTCGACAGGGCGGCTATGGCTACACCTTC. Encoded protein: CAWSRQGGYGYTF.

This clone showed up just a few times. The chain couples TRBV9 to TRBJ1-2, with unresolved D. V dropped 4 bases and J dropped 5 bases, with 21 bases sitting between them. Germline V gene data show CDR1 as SGDLS and CDR2 as YYNGEE. The length of the CDR3 is 16 residues. For the CDR3, the DNA is TGTGCCAGCAGCCCTACTTGGACTTTCTTAACATATGGCTACACCTTC. This sequence encodes CASSPTWTFLTYGYTF.

V gene TRBV9 combines with J gene TRBJ1-3; TRBD1 matches 10 bases. CDR1 is SGDLS and CDR2 is YYNGEE in the germline V gene. This CDR3 contains 14 residues. V gave up 7 bases and J gave up 5 bases; unmatched junction bases: 6. As DNA, the CDR3 is TGTGCCAGCGGACAGGGGGACGATAGAAACACCATATATTTT. This sequence encodes CASGQGDDRNTIYF.

The chain couples TRBV7-9 to TRBJ2-5; 8 nucleotides line up with TRBD1. The length of the CDR3 is 13 residues. V lost 3 bases and J lost 5; bases outside the gene matches: 2. Per germline, CDR1 SEHNR and CDR2 FQNEAQ (reference sequence). DNA of the CDR3: TGTGCCAGCAGCTTGACAGGGGTGGAGACCCAGTACTTC. Translating it yields CASSLTGVETQYF. The variable domain in full, with the rest retrieved from reference TRBV7-9 and TRBJ2-5, is DTGVSQNPRHKITKRGQNVTFRCDPISEHNRLYWYRQTLGQGPEFLTYFQNEAQLEKSRLLSDRFSAERPKGSFSTLEIQRTEQGDSAMYLCASSLTGVETQYFGPGTRLLVL.

The V gene is TRBV6-1, the J gene TRBJ2-7; 10 bases are shared with TRBD1. The CDR3 loop spans 17 amino acids. The V segment lost 4 bases and the J segment 5 bases; nucleotides outside the gene matches: 14. Per germline, CDR1 MNHNS and CDR2 SASEGT. CDR3: CASSVRTDGTGVHEQYV. DNA of the CDR3: TGTGCCAGCAGTGTTCGGACCGACGGGACAGGGGTCCACGAGCAGTACGTC.

This rearrangement joins TRBV6-5 to TRBJ1-2, with D possibly being TRBD1 (6 bases). V lost 6 bases and J 8 bases, leaving 16 bases between the germline ends. The germline V gene encodes CDR1 MNHEY and CDR2 SVGAGI. This CDR3 has 13 residues. CDR3 in DNA: TGTGCCAGCAGACCTCGGGACATAGCCGGCTACACCTTC. It encodes CASRPRDIAGYTF.

This clone was seen a few times. The gene calls are TRBV27 and TRBJ1-2, with a tentative D call TRBD1 (6 bases). In germline, CDR1 is MNHEY, CDR2 SMNVEV (reference sequence). V lost 5 bases, J lost 8 bases, and 18 bases lay in between. There are 14 residues in the CDR3. This chain's CDR3 is CASSPETGLRGYTF. CDR3 coding DNA: TGTGCCAGCAGTCCGGAGACAGGCCTTCGCGGCTACACCTTC.

The V and J genes are TRBV5-4 and TRBJ2-7, with a possible D match to TRBD2 (5 bases). Germline-derived CDR1 and CDR2 are SGHNT and YYREEE (reference sequence). V lost 1 base to trimming and J lost 4 bases, with 15 bases between them. The CDR3 runs to 15 residues. Written as DNA, the CDR3 is TGTGCCAGCAGCTTGTTCAGCGGATTTAATTACGAGCAGTACTTC. The encoded protein is CASSLFSGFNYEQYF.

The chain couples TRBV30 to TRBJ1-1; D is undetermined. The CDR3 has 10 amino acids. CDR1 and CDR2 (germline): GTSNPN, SVGIG (reference sequence). The CDR3 loop is CALVISEAFF. CDR3 sequence (DNA): TGTGCTTTAGTAATCTCTGAAGCTTTCTTT.

The rearrangement uses TRBV27 and TRBJ2-7; TRBD1 agrees at 7 bases. The germline gives CDR1 MNHEY, CDR2 SMNVEV (reference sequence). Trimming at V came to 3 bases and at J to 2 bases, leaving 7 bases not matched to a gene. This CDR3 region has 15 residues. This chain's CDR3 is CASSFGPGGAYEQYF. In DNA form, the CDR3 reads TGTGCCAGCAGTTTCGGACCAGGGGGAGCCTACGAGCAGTACTTC.

This clone was counted once. The rearrangement joins TRBV5-5 to TRBJ1-2, with 7 nucleotides matching TRBD1. The ends lost 3 bases at V and 4 bases at J; junction bases unmatched: 9. This CDR3 is built from 15 residues. CDR1 SGHKS and CDR2 YYEKEE come from the germline V gene (reference sequence). In DNA, the CDR3 is TGTGCCAGCAGCTACTTACAGGGGCGAACCTATGGCTACACCTTC. This sequence encodes CASSYLQGRTYGYTF.

This clone was seen a single time. J is TRBJ1-1 and V is TRBV19, with TRBD1 as a possible D gene (6 bases). Deletions cut 6 bases from V and 1 base from J, with 12 bases between. Looked up from germline, CDR1 is LNHDA and CDR2 is SQIVND (reference sequence). This CDR3 comprises 14 residues. The CDR3 region has the DNA TGTGCCAGTAGCGCGGACAGATCGAACACTGAAGCTTTCTTT. Protein product: CASSADRSNTEAFF.

The chain recombines TRBV11-3 with TRBJ2-1, with a possible D match to TRBD1 (6 bases). The CDR3 loop spans 13 amino acids. Trimming shortened V by 7 bases and J by 9 bases, and 16 bases separated the two germline ends. CDR1 SGHNT and CDR2 YENEEA come from the germline V gene. Written as DNA, the CDR3 is TGTGCCAGCACCCTAGGTGGCAGGGGTGAGCAGTTCTTC. The encoded protein is CASTLGGRGEQFF. Drawing the rest from reference TRBV11-3 and TRBJ2-1, the complete variable domain is EAGVVQSPRYKIIEKKQPVAFWCNPISGHNTLYWYLQNLGQGPELLIRYENEEAVDDSQLPKDRFSAERLKGVDSTLKIQPAELGDSAVYLCASTLGGRGEQFFGPGTRLTVL.

The V and J genes are TRBV27 and TRBJ1-4, with D hard to call. This CDR3 is 14 amino acids long. Germline CDR1 MNHEY, CDR2 SMNVEV (reference sequence). The V end was cut by 0 bases, the J end by 7 bases, with 9 bases between. DNA of the CDR3: TGTGCCAGCAGTTTATCGATTAGCCGTGAAAAACTGTTTTTT. Amino acid sequence: CASSLSISREKLFF.